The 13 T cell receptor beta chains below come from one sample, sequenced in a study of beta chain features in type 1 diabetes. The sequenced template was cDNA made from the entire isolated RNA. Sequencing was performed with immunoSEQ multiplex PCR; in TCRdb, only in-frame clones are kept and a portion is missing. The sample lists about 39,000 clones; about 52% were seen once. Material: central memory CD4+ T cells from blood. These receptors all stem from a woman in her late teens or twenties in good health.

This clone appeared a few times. As DNA, the CDR3 is TGTGCCAGCAGCGTGGCAATGAACAGGGGGGGCCCCGACGAGCAGTACTTC. Amino acid sequence: CASSVAMNRGGPDEQYF. The chain combines TRBV5-5 with TRBJ2-7; the D gene is possibly TRBD1 (8 bases). The CDR3 sequence is 17 residues long. Trimming took 4 bases from V and 5 from J, leaving 25 bases between them. Germline CDR1 is SGHKS and CDR2 is YYEKEE (reference sequence).

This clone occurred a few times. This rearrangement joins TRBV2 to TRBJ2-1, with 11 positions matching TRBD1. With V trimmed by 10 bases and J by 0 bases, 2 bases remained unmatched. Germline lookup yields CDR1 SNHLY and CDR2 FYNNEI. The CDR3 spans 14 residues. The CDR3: CANGQGASYNEQFF. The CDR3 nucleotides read TGTGCCAACGGACAGGGGGCCTCCTACAATGAGCAGTTCTTC.

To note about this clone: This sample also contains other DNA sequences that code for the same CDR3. CDR3: CASSYGTSGSSEQFF. CDR3 sequence (DNA): TGTGCCAGCAGTTACGGAACTAGCGGGTCCTCTGAGCAGTTCTTC. The genes are TRBV6-5 and TRBJ2-1; 9 nucleotides agree with TRBD2. The length of the CDR3 is 15 residues. The V gene's germline CDR1 is MNHEY and CDR2 SVGAGI. J gave up 9 bases and V 2 bases, and 8 bases lay outside the gene matches.

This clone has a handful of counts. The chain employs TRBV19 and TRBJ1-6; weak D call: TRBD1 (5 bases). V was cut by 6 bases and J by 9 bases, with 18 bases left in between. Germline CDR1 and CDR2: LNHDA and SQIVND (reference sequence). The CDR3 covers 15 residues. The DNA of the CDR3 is TGTGCCAGTAGCTCATCCCAGGGTGGAAGTTCACCCCTCCACTTT. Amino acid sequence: CASSSSQGGSSPLHF.

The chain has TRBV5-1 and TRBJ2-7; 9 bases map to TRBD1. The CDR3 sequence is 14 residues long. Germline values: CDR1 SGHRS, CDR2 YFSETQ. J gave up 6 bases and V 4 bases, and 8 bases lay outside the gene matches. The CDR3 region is CASSDTGGVGEQYF. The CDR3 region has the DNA TGCGCCAGCAGCGACACAGGGGGCGTAGGCGAGCAGTACTTC.

The CDR3 sequence: CSATTADTQYF. For the CDR3, the DNA is TGCAGTGCCACCACAGCCGATACGCAGTATTTT. V gene TRBV20-1 combines with J gene TRBJ2-3; D gene ambiguous. The germline V and J ends were trimmed by 6 bases and 6 bases, with 10 bases remaining between them. CDR1 is DFQATT, CDR2 SNEGSKA, per germline (reference sequence). This CDR3 is built from 11 residues.

The CDR3 here is CASSWKQGVDQPQHF. CDR3 nucleotides: TGTGCCAGCAGCTGGAAACAGGGGGTTGATCAGCCCCAGCATTTT. The chain combines TRBV7-2 with TRBJ1-5; 8 bases are a match to TRBD1. This CDR3 comprises 15 residues. With 4 bases clipped from V and 5 bases from J, the junction kept 7 bases outside the gene matches. CDR1 is SGHTA and CDR2 is FQGNSA in the germline V gene.

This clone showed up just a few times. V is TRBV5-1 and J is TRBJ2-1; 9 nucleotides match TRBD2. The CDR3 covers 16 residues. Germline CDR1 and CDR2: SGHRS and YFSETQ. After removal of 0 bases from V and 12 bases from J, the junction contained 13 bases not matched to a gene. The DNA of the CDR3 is TGCGCCAGCAGCTTGGCCGGCGCGGGAGGGTCTTTAGGGCAGTTCTTC. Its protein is CASSLAGAGGSLGQFF.

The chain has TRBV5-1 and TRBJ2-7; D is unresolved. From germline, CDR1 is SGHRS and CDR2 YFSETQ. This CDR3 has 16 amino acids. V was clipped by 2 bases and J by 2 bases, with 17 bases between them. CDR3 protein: CASSFKSYGVTYEQYF. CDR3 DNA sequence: TGCGCCAGCAGCTTTAAGTCGTATGGAGTTACCTACGAGCAGTACTTC.

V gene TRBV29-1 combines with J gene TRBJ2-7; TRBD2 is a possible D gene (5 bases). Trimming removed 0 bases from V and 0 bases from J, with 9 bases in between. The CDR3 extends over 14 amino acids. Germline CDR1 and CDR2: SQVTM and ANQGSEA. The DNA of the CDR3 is TGCAGCGTTGAAGACCCCGGGATCTCCTACGAGCAGTACTTC. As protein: CSVEDPGISYEQYF.

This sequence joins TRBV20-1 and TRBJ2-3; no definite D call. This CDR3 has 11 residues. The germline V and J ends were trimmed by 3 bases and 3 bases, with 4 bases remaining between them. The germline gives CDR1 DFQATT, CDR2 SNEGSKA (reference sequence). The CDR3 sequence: CSASRTDTQYF. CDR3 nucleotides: TGCAGTGCTAGTAGAACAGATACGCAGTATTTT.

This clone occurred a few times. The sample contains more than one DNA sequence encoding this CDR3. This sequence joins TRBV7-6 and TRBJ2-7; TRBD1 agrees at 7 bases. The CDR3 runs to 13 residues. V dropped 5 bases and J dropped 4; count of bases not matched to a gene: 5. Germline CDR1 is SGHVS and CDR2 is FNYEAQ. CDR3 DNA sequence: TGTGCCAGCAGCACCGGGACAGTTTACGAGCAGTACTTC. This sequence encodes CASSTGTVYEQYF.

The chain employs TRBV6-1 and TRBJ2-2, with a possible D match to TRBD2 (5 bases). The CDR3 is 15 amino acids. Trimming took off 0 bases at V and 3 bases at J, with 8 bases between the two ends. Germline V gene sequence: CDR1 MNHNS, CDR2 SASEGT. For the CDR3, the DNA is TGTGCCAGCAGTGAAGCGGGAGCCTACACCGGGGAGCTGTTTTTT. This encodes CASSEAGAYTGELFF.